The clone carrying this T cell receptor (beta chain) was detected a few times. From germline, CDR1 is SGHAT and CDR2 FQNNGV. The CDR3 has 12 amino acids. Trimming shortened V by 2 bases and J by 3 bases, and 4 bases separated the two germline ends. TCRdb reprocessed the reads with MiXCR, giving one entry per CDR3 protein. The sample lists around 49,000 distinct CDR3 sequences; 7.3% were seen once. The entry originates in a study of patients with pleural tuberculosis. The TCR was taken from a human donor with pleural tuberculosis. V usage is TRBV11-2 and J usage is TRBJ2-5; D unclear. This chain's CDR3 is CASSLPEETQYF. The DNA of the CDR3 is TGTGCCAGCAGCTTACCAGAAGAGACCCAGTACTTC.